Below are 24 T cell receptor beta chains sequenced from a single sample in a study of T cells in Graves' hyperthyroidism and ophthalmopathy. Researchers took RNA transcripts and amplified the TCR beta CDR3 regions from them. First-round RT-PCR with HTBI primers amplified the TCR CDR3 region. TCRdb analysed the multiplex PCR reads with MiXCR anew, one entry per CDR3 protein. Among more than 500,000 distinct CDR3 sequences listed, approximately 16% were seen once. Input material: blood. The receptors here all came from a woman in her 30s with Graves' ophthalmopathy.

V is TRBV6-1 and J is TRBJ1-2; 10 bases are shared with TRBD1. CDR3 size: 15 residues. Germline CDR1 MNHNS, CDR2 SASEGT. V lost 5 bases, J lost 2 bases, and 5 bases stayed unmatched. The CDR3 DNA sequence: TGTGCCAGCAGTCTAGACAGGGGGCGCAACTATGGCTACACCTTC. It translates to CASSLDRGRNYGYTF.

This clonotype was counted many times. This sequence joins TRBV20-1 and TRBJ2-1; unclear D gene. Germline V gene sequence: CDR1 DFQATT, CDR2 SNEGSKA (reference sequence). The CDR3 extends over 15 amino acids. The V end lost 1 base, the J end lost 14 bases, and 24 bases lay between the germline ends. The CDR3 DNA follows: TGCAGTGCTAGAGCCGACTCAATAGCACCTGCAATCGAGTTCTTC. As protein: CSARADSIAPAIEFF.

This clonotype was picked up a small number of times. The genes are TRBV28 and TRBJ2-2; D gene ambiguous. In germline, CDR1 is MDHEN, CDR2 SYDVKM. The germline V and J ends were trimmed by 6 bases and 0 bases, with 5 bases remaining between them. This CDR3 has 13 amino acids. CDR3 DNA: TGTGCCAGCAGGAAGCCGAACACCGGGGAGCTGTTTTTT. Its translation: CASRKPNTGELFF. The complete variable domain, with remaining parts taken from reference TRBV28 and TRBJ2-2, reads DVKVTQSSRYLVKRTGEKVFLECVQDMDHENMFWYRQDPGLGLRLIYFSYDVKMKEKGDIPEGYSVSREKKERFSLILESASTNQTSMYLCASRKPNTGELFFGEGSRLTVL.

The rearrangement joins TRBV7-9 to TRBJ1-4; 7 bases match TRBD1. CDR1 is SEHNR, CDR2 FQNEAQ, per germline (reference sequence). J lost 0 bases, V lost 1 base, and 2 bases had no gene match. There are 16 residues in the CDR3. The CDR3 sequence: CASSLGTGATNEKLFF. The CDR3 DNA follows: TGTGCCAGCAGCTTAGGGACAGGAGCAACTAATGAAAAACTGTTTTTT.

The rearrangement uses TRBV6-1 and TRBJ1-5; 11 nucleotides match TRBD1. V dropped 7 bases and J dropped 6; count of bases not matched to a gene: 8. Looked up from germline, CDR1 is MNHNS and CDR2 is SASEGT. The CDR3 sequence is 15 residues long. The CDR3, as DNA: TGTGCCAGCACCGCTGGACAGGGGGCACGTCAGCCCCAGCATTTT. Protein sequence: CASTAGQGARQPQHF.

This clonotype was seen a handful of times. The chain carries TRBV3-1 and TRBJ1-6; a possible D gene is TRBD1 (6 bases). Between the trimmed V and J ends, which lost 5 bases and 5 bases, there was a span of 10 bases. CDR1 and CDR2 (germline): LGHDT, YNNKEL (reference sequence). The CDR3 contains 14 residues. The CDR3 DNA sequence: TGTGCCAGCAGCTACACAGGGAATAATTCACCCCTCCACTTT. It codes for CASSYTGNNSPLHF.

With regard to this clonotype: It is likely a read error, because the conserved phenylalanine at the end of the CDR3 is missing. The V and J genes are TRBV27 and TRBJ2-7; possibly TRBD1 or TRBD2 for D (5 bases each). The ends were cut back, 5 bases at V and 0 bases at J, with 11 bases in the middle. The CDR3 has 14 residues. Germline assignment: CDR1 MNHEY and CDR2 SMNVEV (reference sequence). CDR3: CASSLRGVSYEQYS. CDR3 nucleotides: TGTGCCAGCAGTCTAAGAGGGGTCTCCTACGAGCAGTACTCC.

The chain combines TRBV27 with TRBJ2-7, with D uncertain. The germline V and J ends were trimmed by 3 bases and 3 bases, with 12 bases remaining between them. The length of the CDR3 is 14 residues. The germline CDR1 and CDR2 sequences are MNHEY and SMNVEV (reference sequence). The chain's CDR3 is CASSFSGRIYEQYF. Here the CDR3 DNA reads TGTGCCAGCAGTTTCTCGGGCAGAATCTACGAGCAGTACTTC.

Many counts were recorded for this clonotype. The CDR3 region is CASSLGGFGGYTF. CDR3 DNA: TGTGCCAGCAGTTTAGGGGGTTTCGGCGGCTACACCTTC. The gene calls are TRBV12-3 or TRBV12-4 and TRBJ1-2; no firm D call. The length of the CDR3 is 13 residues. Deletions cut 1 base from V and 8 bases from J, with 11 bases between.

In this sample, this clonotype turned up many times. The chain joins TRBV28 to TRBJ2-2; 14 bases fit TRBD2. The CDR3 is 17 amino acids. After removal of 5 bases from V and 5 bases from J, the junction contained 7 bases not matched to a gene. Germline CDR1 reads MDHEN; CDR2 reads SYDVKM. DNA for the CDR3: TGTGCCAGCAGTATGGGACTAGCGGGAGCGGGTACCGGGGAGCTGTTTTTT. Translation: CASSMGLAGAGTGELFF.

This clonotype was counted at least ten times. V gene TRBV27 combines with J gene TRBJ2-3; 9 nucleotides match TRBD2. The J segment lost 7 bases and the V segment lost 5 bases, leaving 7 bases of the junction unmatched. The CDR3 spans 14 residues. Germline V lookup: CDR1 MNHEY, CDR2 SMNVEV (reference sequence). The CDR3 protein is CASSRTLAGYTQYF. CDR3 nucleotide sequence: TGTGCCAGCAGTCGGACCCTAGCGGGATATACGCAGTATTTT.

In the case of this clonotype: A much bigger clone sits one base away, suggesting this may be a read error. The chain carries TRBV27 and TRBJ2-7; 7 bases agree with TRBD1. The CDR3 covers 16 residues. Germline values: CDR1 MNHEY, CDR2 SMNVEV (reference sequence). As DNA, the CDR3 is TGTGCCATCAGTCTTACAGGGGCCCCGGTTGCCTACGAGCAGTACTTC. Its protein product is CAISLTGAPVAYEQYF.

This clonotype has more than one count but fewer than ten. Written as DNA, the CDR3 is TGTGCCAGCAGCTTGGCAGCAGGCGTTGGCTACACCTTC. It codes for CASSLAAGVGYTF. V is TRBV11-3 and J is TRBJ1-2, with no clear D. Looked up from germline, CDR1 is SGHNT and CDR2 is YENEEA. The CDR3 covers 13 residues. V lost 3 bases and J lost 7, with 12 bases in between. Variable domain in full (rest from reference TRBV11-3 and TRBJ1-2): EAGVVQSPRYKIIEKKQPVAFWCNPISGHNTLYWYLQNLGQGPELLIRYENEEAVDDSQLPKDRFSAERLKGVDSTLKIQPAELGDSAVYLCASSLAAGVGYTFGSGTRLTVV.

To note about this clonotype: Mismatch with germline at one junction end may stem from a read error. CDR3 nucleotide sequence: TGTGCCTGGAGTCCCCTAGCGAGCTCCTACAATGAGCGGTTCTTC. It yields the protein CAWSPLASSYNERFF. The V gene is TRBV30, the J gene TRBJ2-1; D is perhaps TRBD2 (6 bases). This CDR3 has 15 amino acids. Germline assignment: CDR1 GTSNPN and CDR2 SVGIG (reference sequence).

The V gene is TRBV5-5, the J gene TRBJ1-1; D unclear. The CDR3 runs 15 residues. V dropped 2 bases and J dropped 0 bases, with 11 bases sitting between them. Germline V gene lookup returns CDR1 SGHKS and CDR2 YYEKEE (reference sequence). The CDR3 sequence is CASSFFGPMNTEAFF. The CDR3 region has the DNA TGTGCCAGCAGCTTCTTCGGGCCGATGAACACTGAAGCTTTCTTT. Supplemented by reference TRBV5-5 and TRBJ1-1, the full variable domain reads DAGVTQSPTHLIKTRGQQVTLRCSPISGHKSVSWYQQVLGQGPQFIFQYYEKEERGRGNFPDRFSARQFPNYSSELNVNALLLGDSALYLCASSFFGPMNTEAFFGQGTRLTVV.

The chain has TRBV6-1 and TRBJ2-7; D gene ambiguous. V was clipped by 5 bases and J by 9 bases, with 11 bases between them. Germline values: CDR1 MNHNS, CDR2 SASEGT. The CDR3 length is 11 residues. In DNA form, the CDR3 reads TGTGCCAGCAGTTATTGGGGTGGGCAGTACTTC. Protein product: CASSYWGGQYF.

This clonotype was counted at least ten times. The chain combines TRBV30 with TRBJ1-2; 7 nucleotides line up with TRBD1. CDR3 length: 13 residues. Germline CDR1 GTSNPN, CDR2 SVGIG (reference sequence). J gave up 3 bases and V 8 bases, and 9 bases lay outside the gene matches. The CDR3 sequence: CAAGTASYYGYTF. The CDR3 coding sequence is TGTGCCGCCGGGACAGCCAGTTACTATGGCTACACCTTC. The full variable domain, with the rest looked up from reference TRBV30 and TRBJ1-2, is SQTIHQWPATLVQPVGSPLSLECTVEGTSNPNLYWYRQAAGRGLQLLFYSVGIGQISSEVPQNLSASRPQDRQFILSSKKLLLSDSGFYLCAAGTASYYGYTFGSGTRLTVV.

This clonotype was observed a few times. This chain links TRBV6-1 with TRBJ1-3; tentatively, D is TRBD1 (5 bases). CDR1 and CDR2 from the germline V gene are MNHNS and SASEGT. This CDR3 is 15 amino acids long. Trimming pared 7 bases from V and 0 bases from J, leaving 13 bases between. CDR3 DNA sequence: TGTGCCAGCATCGACGCGGACAACTCTGGAAACACCATATATTTT. This encodes CASIDADNSGNTIYF.

This clonotype was counted many times. The chain is built from TRBV20-1 and TRBJ2-1, with 7 bases lining up with TRBD2. Germline V gene data show CDR1 as DFQATT and CDR2 as SNEGSKA (reference sequence). The trim removed 3 bases at V and 0 bases at J, leaving 2 bases unmatched. The CDR3 is 14 amino acids. The CDR3 reads CSASGRYSYNEQFF. The DNA of the CDR3 is TGCAGTGCTAGCGGGAGGTACTCCTACAATGAGCAGTTCTTC.

As for this clonotype: One end of the junction varies from germline; a read error may be responsible. The chain combines TRBV7-2 with TRBJ2-5; D may correspond to TRBD1 or TRBD2 (5 bases each). Germline CDR1 and CDR2: SGHTA and FQGNSA. This CDR3 is 15 amino acids long. CDR3 bases: TGTGCCAGCAGCTTAGGGGACCGGAACCAAGGGACCCAGTACTTC. This translates into CASSLGDRNQGTQYF.

The chain links TRBV19 to TRBJ2-7; D may be TRBD2 (5 bases). Germline lookup yields CDR1 LNHDA and CDR2 SQIVND (reference sequence). Trimming cost V 4 bases and J 5 bases, with 12 bases left between them. CDR3 length: 13 residues. The CDR3 DNA is TGTGCCAGTAGTACCCCGGACTCTGACGAGCAGTACTTC. Protein product: CASSTPDSDEQYF.

The chain employs TRBV4-3 and TRBJ1-1; no reliable D call. This CDR3 is 16 amino acids long. The V gene lost 3 bases and the J gene lost 0 bases, with 14 bases spanning the gap. The germline V gene encodes CDR1 LGHNA and CDR2 YSLEER. The CDR3 bases are TGCGCCAGCAGCCACTTCCTGACGGGTATGAACACTGAAGCTTTCTTT. Encoded protein: CASSHFLTGMNTEAFF.

This clonotype showed up many times. V gene TRBV5-4 combines with J gene TRBJ2-3; the D is unclear. Germline V gene sequence: CDR1 SGHNT, CDR2 YYREEE (reference sequence). Trimming removed 2 bases at V and 2 bases at J, with 6 bases between. This CDR3 is built from 13 residues. The CDR3 is CASSFSNTDTQYF. CDR3 nucleotides: TGTGCCAGCAGCTTTTCTAACACAGATACGCAGTATTTT.

This clonotype was detected a few times. The chain has TRBV25-1 and TRBJ2-2, with D hard to call. The CDR3 has 12 residues. Trimming pared 7 bases from V and 7 bases from J, leaving 10 bases between. Germline CDR1 reads MGHDK; CDR2 reads SYGVNS. The CDR3 nucleotides read TGTGCCAGCACTTGGAGTAACGGGGAGCTGTTTTTT. Protein sequence: CASTWSNGELFF. Using reference TRBV25-1 and TRBJ2-2 for the parts outside the CDR3, the full variable domain is EADIYQTPRYLVIGTGKKITLECSQTMGHDKMYWYQQDPGMELHLIHYSYGVNSTEKGDLSSESTVSRIRTEHFPLTLESARPSHTSQYLCASTWSNGELFFGEGSRLTVL.